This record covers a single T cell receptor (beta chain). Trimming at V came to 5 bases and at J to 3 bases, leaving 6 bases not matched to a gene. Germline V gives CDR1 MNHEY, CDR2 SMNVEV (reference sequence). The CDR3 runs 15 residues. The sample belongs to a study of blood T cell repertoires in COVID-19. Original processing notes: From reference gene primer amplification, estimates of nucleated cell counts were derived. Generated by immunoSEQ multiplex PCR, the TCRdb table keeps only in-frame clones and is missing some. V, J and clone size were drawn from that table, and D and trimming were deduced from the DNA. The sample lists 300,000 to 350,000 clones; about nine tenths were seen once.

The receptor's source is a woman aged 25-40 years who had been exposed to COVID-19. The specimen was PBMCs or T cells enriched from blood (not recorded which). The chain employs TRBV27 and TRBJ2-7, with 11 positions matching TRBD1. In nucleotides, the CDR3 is TGTGCCAGCAGTAGCGGACAGGGGGCGGACTACGAGCAGTACTTC. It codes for CASSSGQGADYEQYF.